The rows below give T cell receptor beta chains drawn from one sample of a study of technical replicates of blood from a few donors. The repertoire was sequenced with immunoSEQ multiplex PCR; TCRdb's copy has only in-frame clones and lacks some. Among about 88,000 clones listed, about 90% were seen once. The sample comprised T cells isolated from PBMCs. These receptors all stem from a human donor in good health. The CDR3 runs from the conserved cysteine through the conserved F or W. Fields, in order: V gene, clone size, J gene, D gene, CDR3 protein, CDR3 DNA. D genes are given only for firm matches. Not every row has a clone size; where given, it reads once, few, many or a size class.

TRBV6-4,-,TRBJ1-2,TRBD1,CASSDQRSGGSHGYTF,TGTGCCAGCAGTGACCAGCGGTCAGGGGGCAGTCATGGCTACACCTTC
TRBV7-9,-,TRBJ2-6,-,CASSLVAAGANVLTF,TGTGCCAGCAGCCTAGTGGCAGCTGGGGCCAACGTCCTGACTTTC
TRBV10-1,once,TRBJ1-4,-,CASSDPGEKLFF,TGCGCCAGCAGTGACCCGGGGGAAAAACTGTTTTTT
TRBV6-1,once,TRBJ2-7,-,CASSIYEQYF,TGTGCCAGCAGCATATACGAGCAGTACTTC
TRBV7-2,-,TRBJ1-1,-,CASSLQGLHTEAFF,TGTGCCAGCAGCTTACAGGGGCTACACACTGAAGCTTTCTTT
TRBV15,-,TRBJ1-4,-,CATSRRAGTNEKLFF,TGTGCCACCAGCAGGAGAGCCGGGACTAATGAAAAACTGTTTTTT
TRBV25-1,-,TRBJ2-7,TRBD1,CASRGTGSSYEQYF,TGTGCCAGCAGAGGGACAGGGAGCTCCTACGAGCAGTACTTC
TRBV6-4,-,TRBJ1-3,-,CASSEGAGANTIYF,TGTGCCAGCAGTGAAGGAGCAGGGGCAAACACCATATATTTT
TRBV6-6,-,TRBJ1-1,TRBD1,CASSPTQGANTEAFF,TGTGCCAGCAGCCCTACACAGGGGGCGAACACTGAAGCTTTCTTT
TRBV10-3,-,TRBJ2-7,TRBD1,CAIRPGTGVLEQYF,TGTGCCATCAGACCCGGGACAGGGGTCCTGGAGCAGTACTTC
TRBV6-5,few,TRBJ2-7,-,CASSYSGGEQYF,TGTGCCAGCAGTTACTCCGGAGGCGAGCAGTACTTC
TRBV5-1,-,TRBJ2-7,TRBD2,CASSHSSGRNYEQYF,TGCGCCAGCAGTCATAGTAGCGGGAGGAACTACGAGCAGTACTTC
TRBV11-3,-,TRBJ2-7,TRBD1,CASSSPRGNEQYF,TGTGCCAGCAGCTCCCCCAGGGGGAACGAGCAGTACTTC
TRBV28,-,TRBJ2-2,-,CASSLSGGGPTGELFF,TGTGCCAGCAGTTTATCCGGGGGAGGCCCCACCGGGGAGCTGTTTTTT
TRBV27,-,TRBJ2-3,TRBD2,CASSSKTSGSLAADTQYF,TGTGCCAGCAGTTCCAAGACTAGCGGGAGTTTGGCGGCAGATACGCAGTATTTT
TRBV28,once,TRBJ2-7,TRBD1,CASSGPGQGDPYEQYF,TGTGCCAGCAGTGGTCCGGGACAGGGGGATCCCTACGAGCAGTACTTC
TRBV5-1,-,TRBJ2-7,-,CASSLGQDAYEQYF,TGCGCCAGCAGCTTGGGACAGGACGCCTACGAGCAGTACTTC
TRBV11-3,-,TRBJ2-3,TRBD1,CASSPGQLTDTQYF,TGTGCCAGCAGCCCGGGACAGCTCACAGATACGCAGTATTTT
TRBV4-1,-,TRBJ1-4,-,CASSPGGREGEKLFF,TGCGCCAGCAGCCCGGGTGGGAGGGAGGGTGAAAAACTGTTTTTT
TRBV27,-,TRBJ1-2,TRBD1,CASSITGGAGYTF,TGTGCCAGCAGTATAACAGGGGGCGCTGGCTACACCTTC
TRBV4-1,-,TRBJ1-2,TRBD1,CASSPDRGDYGYTF,TGCGCCAGCAGCCCGGACAGGGGAGACTATGGCTACACCTTC
TRBV7-8,-,TRBJ1-3,-,CASSFRTAGSGNTIYF,TGTGCCAGCAGCTTCCGAACTGCCGGCTCTGGAAACACCATATATTTT
TRBV28,-,TRBJ2-3,-,CASSSHSGAGTDTQYF,TGTGCCAGCAGTTCCCACTCAGGGGCGGGCACAGATACGCAGTATTTT
TRBV5-1,-,TRBJ2-1,TRBD2,CASSLGLAGGFEQFF,TGCGCCAGCAGCTTGGGACTAGCGGGAGGTTTTGAGCAGTTCTTC
TRBV4-1,-,TRBJ2-3,-,CASSQGLADTQYF,TGCGCCAGCAGCCAAGGACTAGCAGATACGCAGTATTTT
TRBV30,-,TRBJ2-1,TRBD1,CAGSGTELSRFALNEQFF,TGTGCCGGGTCCGGGACAGAACTATCTCGTTTTGCCCTGAATGAGCAGTTCTTC
TRBV7-2,-,TRBJ1-5,-,CASSLSKGGTRQPQHF,TGTGCCAGCAGCTTATCCAAGGGGGGGACTCGTCAGCCCCAGCATTTT
TRBV9,once,TRBJ1-3,-,CASSVALSGNTIYF,TGTGCCAGCAGCGTAGCCTTATCTGGAAACACCATATATTTT
TRBV4-1,-,TRBJ1-2,TRBD1,CASSQSTGGSASYTF,TGCGCCAGCAGCCAGAGTACAGGGGGCTCTGCGAGCTACACCTTC
TRBV10-3,few,TRBJ1-4,-,CAISEGQPNEKLFF,TGTGCCATCAGTGAGGGGCAGCCCAATGAAAAACTGTTTTTT
TRBV14,-,TRBJ1-2,TRBD1,CASSQVQGSGYTF,TGTGCCAGCAGCCAAGTACAGGGGAGTGGCTACACCTTC
TRBV28,-,TRBJ2-1,-,CASAQVLMGKYNEQFF,TGTGCCAGCGCACAGGTCCTGATGGGTAAATACAATGAGCAGTTCTTC
TRBV28,few,TRBJ2-7,TRBD2,CASRRGAGPYEQYF,TGTGCCAGCAGGCGGGGGGCAGGGCCCTACGAGCAGTACTTC
TRBV5-1,-,TRBJ2-7,TRBD1,CASSLVKTGGLLGGYEQYF,TGCGCCAGCAGCTTGGTCAAGACAGGGGGCTTGTTGGGTGGTTACGAGCAGTACTTC
TRBV10-2,once,TRBJ1-2,-,CASSINTGLYGYTF,TGCGCCAGCAGTATAAATACAGGGCTCTATGGCTACACCTTC
TRBV5-4,-,TRBJ2-3,-,CASSQAYSLSTDTQYF,TGTGCCAGCAGCCAAGCCTACTCCCTCAGCACAGATACGCAGTATTTT
TRBV29-1,-,TRBJ2-6,-,CSALHRAPRSGANVLTF,TGCAGCGCTCTACACAGGGCCCCACGCTCTGGGGCCAACGTCCTGACTTTC
TRBV2,-,TRBJ1-3,-,CASSDLGRSGNTIYF,TGTGCCAGCAGTGATCTCGGTCGCTCTGGAAACACCATATATTTT
TRBV6-5,few,TRBJ1-5,TRBD1,CASSSGTGGRQPQHF,TGTGCCAGCAGTTCCGGGACAGGGGGGCGTCAGCCCCAGCATTTT